This TCR beta chain was sequenced in a study of blood T cell repertoires in COVID-19. Study in general: Donors in the United States, Italy and Spain gave samples during acute or convalescent COVID-19. T cells, B-cell-depleted T cells, or PBMCs provided the cDNA or gDNA that served as material.

The CDR3 has 17 amino acids. V was clipped by 0 bases and J by 3 bases, with 15 bases between them. Germline V CDR1 and CDR2: LNHNV, YYDKDF (reference sequence). The participants were between about 18 and 95 years old and came from about two dozen US areas. Original methodology: Reference gene primer amplification gave nucleated cell count estimates. The repertoire was sequenced with immunoSEQ multiplex PCR; TCRdb's copy has only in-frame clones and lacks some. The DNA gave D and trimming, while V, J and clone size come from that table. There are 180,000 or so clones in the sample; about 82% occur only once, and 5% to 7% lies in the top ten.

The source material was PBMCs or T cells enriched from blood (not recorded which). The receptor comes from a man in his forties or fifties with acute COVID-19. The chain joins TRBV15 to TRBJ1-3; a possible D gene is TRBD1 (6 bases). In DNA form, the CDR3 reads TGTGCCACCAGCAGAGACGCAACAGGGAGTCGTGGAAACACCATATATTTT. Its translation: CATSRDATGSRGNTIYF.